This T cell receptor beta chain was profiled in a study of early T cells in non-severe SARS-CoV-2 infection. CDR1 is MNHEY and CDR2 is SMNVEV in the germline V gene (reference sequence). The V end lost 5 bases, the J end lost 5 bases, and 15 bases lay between the germline ends. The CDR3 contains 15 residues. This clonotype was counted between two and nine times. TCRdb recomputed calls from the 5' RACE reads with MiXCR, one row per CDR3 protein. The table shows around 78,000 distinct CDR3 sequences, with around 9.1% occurring only once. The sequence was collected from an adult who was a healthcare worker with PCR-confirmed SARS-CoV-2 infection or an uninfected control (not recorded which). The material was whole blood, obtained at baseline. The chain combines TRBV27 with TRBJ1-4, with D tentatively TRBD1 (5 bases). CDR3 sequence: CASSPPGRRNEKLFF. The CDR3 DNA follows: TGTGCCAGCAGTCCACCGGGACGCCGAAATGAAAAACTGTTTTTT.